The table lists the clone carrying this T cell receptor (beta chain) with a count of one. The authors reverse transcribed about 0.5 to 1 ug RNA with random hexamers. immunoSEQ multiplex PCR amplified TCR beta CDR3 across 54 Vbeta, 13 Jbeta. TCRdb re-analysed the immunoSEQ multiplex PCR reads in MiXCR, keeping a single row per CDR3 protein. In the table there are some 170,000 distinct CDR3 sequences, around 93% of which are singletons. The entry originates in a study of CD8 T cells in Susac syndrome. CDR1 and CDR2 (germline): SGHTA, FQGNSA. This CDR3 has 16 residues. Trimming at V came to 4 bases and at J to 7 bases, leaving 13 bases not matched to a gene. While CD8+ and CD4+ T cells were isolated negatively, TEMRA cells were enriched by FACS.

Sequencing input: CD4+ T cells from PBMCs. The chain uses TRBV7-2 and TRBJ1-5; 7 nucleotides agree with TRBD1. The source is a human donor in good health. The DNA for the CDR3 is TGTGCCAGCAGCTGGAGACAGGGCGGTGAGGGACAGCCCCAGCATTTT. Translating gives CASSWRQGGEGQPQHF.